Listed below are T cell receptor beta chains from one sample, sequenced in a study of blood T cell repertoires in COVID-19. Here immunoSEQ multiplex PCR was the method, and the copy in TCRdb shows in-frame clones only, minus some. The table shows 120,000 or so clones, with about 83% occurring only once. The source material was peripheral blood. The receptors were gathered from a man between 65 and 80 years old with acute or convalescent COVID-19. Both conserved end residues are part of each CDR3.

J: TRBJ2-1; V: TRBV7-6; CDR3: CASSLRRGSSYNEQFF
J: TRBJ2-2; V: TRBV6-1; CDR3: CASSEGAGGISGELFF
J: TRBJ1-1; V: TRBV5-6; CDR3: CASSMGADTEAFF
J: TRBJ2-1; V: TRBV7-2; CDR3: CASSYRDRFYNEQFF
J: TRBJ2-2; V: TRBV19; CDR3: CASIPDRTTGELFF
J: TRBJ2-2; V: TRBV19; CDR3: CASSILSSSGELFF
J: TRBJ2-2; V: TRBV7-3; CDR3: CASSLNPDTGELFF
J: TRBJ1-1; V: TRBV5-6; CDR3: CASSSLEGWNTEAFF
J: TRBJ1-5; V: TRBV7-9; CDR3: CASSLDKNQPQHF
J: TRBJ1-3; V: TRBV12-3/TRBV12-4; CDR3: CASSLTQGNTIYF
J: TRBJ1-2; V: TRBV7-2; CDR3: CASSLLSGTGAEGYTF
J: TRBJ1-4; V: TRBV7-9; CDR3: CASSSRTGMAFHEKLFF
J: TRBJ2-1; V: TRBV7-2; CDR3: CASSLVGGFYNEQFF
J: TRBJ1-2; V: TRBV30; CDR3: CAWTAGHYGYTF
J: TRBJ2-2; V: TRBV2; CDR3: CASSEALSANTGELFF
J: TRBJ2-5; V: TRBV2; CDR3: CASGPSGGEETQYF
J: TRBJ2-3; V: TRBV24-1; CDR3: CATSEGTSGNTDTQYF
J: TRBJ2-1; V: TRBV3-1/TRBV3-2; CDR3: CASSQVWLAGNEQFF
J: TRBJ1-1; V: TRBV28; CDR3: CASSSPTGGRTEAFF
J: TRBJ2-7; V: TRBV14; CDR3: CASSHGNPDEQYF
J: TRBJ2-4; V: TRBV19; CDR3: CASTHKRSEDRGRAKNIQYF
J: TRBJ2-2; V: TRBV3-1/TRBV3-2; CDR3: CASSLYRASGELFF
J: TRBJ2-7; V: TRBV5-6; CDR3: CASSQHYEQYF
J: TRBJ2-3; V: TRBV27; CDR3: CASSLSPSGKSRLGTQYF
J: TRBJ2-1; V: TRBV15; CDR3: CATSGGGGRGNEQFF
J: TRBJ1-1; V: TRBV5-1; CDR3: CASSAQAPIEAFF
J: TRBJ1-6; V: TRBV19; CDR3: CASSRTGGNSPLHF
J: TRBJ1-1; V: TRBV4-1; CDR3: CASDSGGASSYFLNTEAFF
J: TRBJ1-1; V: TRBV28; CDR3: CASSLMNTEAFF
J: TRBJ2-2; V: TRBV6-4; CDR3: CAGGGSGGELFF
J: TRBJ2-7; V: TRBV28; CDR3: CASSFGLAGVAEQYF
J: TRBJ2-1; V: TRBV19; CDR3: CASRPSGRGNEQFF
J: TRBJ2-7; V: TRBV7-2; CDR3: CASSLASGGGIYEQYF
J: TRBJ2-3; V: TRBV24-1; CDR3: CAAGTGRDTQYF
J: TRBJ2-5; V: TRBV9; CDR3: CASSVAWGFMETQYF
J: TRBJ2-5; V: TRBV7-9; CDR3: CASSLYQRETQYF
J: TRBJ2-2; V: TRBV7-9; CDR3: CATAPGGGNTGELFF
J: TRBJ2-1; V: TRBV20-1; CDR3: CSARPHNEQFF
J: TRBJ2-7; V: TRBV7-2; CDR3: CASSLAGGTVEQYF
J: TRBJ2-5; V: TRBV5-1; CDR3: CASSRDSGGAETQYF
J: TRBJ2-3; V: TRBV4-2; CDR3: CASSQDGTGADTQYF
J: TRBJ2-5; V: TRBV2; CDR3: CASSDRGQETQYF
J: TRBJ2-1; V: TRBV15; CDR3: CATSTAGRNEQFF
J: TRBJ2-5; V: TRBV5-4; CDR3: CASSLAGSQETQYF
J: TRBJ1-1; V: TRBV11-2; CDR3: CASSSQGARTEAFF
J: TRBJ1-2; V: TRBV7-2; CDR3: CASSPTVSYGYTF
J: TRBJ2-1; V: TRBV27; CDR3: CASRGLAGGPTTYNEQFF
J: TRBJ2-3; V: TRBV11-2; CDR3: CASSPLGDSTDTQYF